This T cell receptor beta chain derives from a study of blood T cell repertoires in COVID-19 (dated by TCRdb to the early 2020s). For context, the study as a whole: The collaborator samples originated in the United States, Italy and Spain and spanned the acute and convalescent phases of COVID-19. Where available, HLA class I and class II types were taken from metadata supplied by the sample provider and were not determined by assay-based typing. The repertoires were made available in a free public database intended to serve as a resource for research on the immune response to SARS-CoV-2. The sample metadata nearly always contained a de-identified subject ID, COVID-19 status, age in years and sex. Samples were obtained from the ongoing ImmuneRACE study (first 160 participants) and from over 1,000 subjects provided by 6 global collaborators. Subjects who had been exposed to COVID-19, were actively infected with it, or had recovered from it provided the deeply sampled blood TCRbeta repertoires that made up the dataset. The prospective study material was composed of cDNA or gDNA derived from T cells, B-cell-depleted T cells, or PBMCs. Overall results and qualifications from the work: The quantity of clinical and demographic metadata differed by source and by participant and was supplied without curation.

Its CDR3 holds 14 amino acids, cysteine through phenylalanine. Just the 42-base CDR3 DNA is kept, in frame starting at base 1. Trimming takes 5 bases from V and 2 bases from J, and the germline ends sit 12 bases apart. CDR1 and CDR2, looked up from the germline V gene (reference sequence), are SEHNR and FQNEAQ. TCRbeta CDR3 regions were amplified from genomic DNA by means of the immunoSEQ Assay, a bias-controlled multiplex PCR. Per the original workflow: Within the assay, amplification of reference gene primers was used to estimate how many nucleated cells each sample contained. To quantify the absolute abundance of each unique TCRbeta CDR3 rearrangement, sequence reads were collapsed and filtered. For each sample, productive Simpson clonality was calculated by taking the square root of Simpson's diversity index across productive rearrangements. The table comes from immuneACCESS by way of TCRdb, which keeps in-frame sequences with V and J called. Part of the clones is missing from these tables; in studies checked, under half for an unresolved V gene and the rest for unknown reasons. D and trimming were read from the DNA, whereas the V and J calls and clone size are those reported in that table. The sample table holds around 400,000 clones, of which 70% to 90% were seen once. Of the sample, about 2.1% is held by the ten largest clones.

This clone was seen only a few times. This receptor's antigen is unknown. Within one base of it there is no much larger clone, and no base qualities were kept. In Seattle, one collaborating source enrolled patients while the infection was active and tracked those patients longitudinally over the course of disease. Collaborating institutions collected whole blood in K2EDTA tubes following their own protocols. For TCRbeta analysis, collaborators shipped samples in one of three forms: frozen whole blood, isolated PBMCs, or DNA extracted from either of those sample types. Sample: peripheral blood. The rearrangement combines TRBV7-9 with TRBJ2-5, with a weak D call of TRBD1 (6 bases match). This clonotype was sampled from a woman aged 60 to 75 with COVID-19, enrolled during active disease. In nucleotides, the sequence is TGTGCCAGCAGCCGTCCTACAGGGCAAGAGACCCAGTACTTC. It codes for CASSRPTGQETQYF.